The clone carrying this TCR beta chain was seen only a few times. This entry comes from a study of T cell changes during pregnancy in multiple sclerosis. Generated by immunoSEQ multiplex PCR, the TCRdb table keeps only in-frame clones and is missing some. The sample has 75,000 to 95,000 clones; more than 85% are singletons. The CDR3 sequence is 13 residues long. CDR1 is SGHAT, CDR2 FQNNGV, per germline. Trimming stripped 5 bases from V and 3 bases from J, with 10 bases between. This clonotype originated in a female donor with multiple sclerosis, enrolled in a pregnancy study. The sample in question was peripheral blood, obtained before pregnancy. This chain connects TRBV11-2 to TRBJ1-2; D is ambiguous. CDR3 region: CASSRPEDYGYTF. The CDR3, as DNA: TGTGCCAGCAGCAGGCCGGAGGACTATGGCTACACCTTC.